This is a list of T cell receptor beta chains from one sample in a study of T cells in Graves' hyperthyroidism and ophthalmopathy. In TCRdb, the multiplex PCR reads were re-called with MiXCR into one record per CDR3 protein. The table includes roughly 750,000 distinct CDR3 sequences, 16% detected once. What was sequenced was blood. These receptors were collected from a man aged 18 to 29 with Graves' hyperthyroidism. Both conserved end residues are part of each CDR3. D genes are given only for firm matches. Some rows mark clone size as missing; the rest say once, few, many or name a class of expanded clone.

j_call: TRBJ2-4
v_call: TRBV7-9
clone_size: few
cdr3_length: 16
d_call: TRBD1
cdr3_aa: CASSLITGAAKNIQYF
cdr3_nt: TGTGCCAGCAGTTTAATAACAGGGGCAGCCAAAAACATTCAGTACTTC

j_call: TRBJ2-1
v_call: TRBV6-5
clone_size: many
cdr3_length: 15
d_call: TRBD2
cdr3_aa: CASSYRTSARNEQFF
cdr3_nt: TGTGCCAGCAGTTACAGGACTAGCGCACGCAATGAGCAGTTCTTC

j_call: TRBJ2-2
v_call: TRBV12-3/TRBV12-4
clone_size: .
cdr3_length: 16
d_call: .
cdr3_aa: CASSLGTAVPSGELFF
cdr3_nt: TGTGCCAGCAGTTTGGGTACGGCCGTACCATCCGGGGAGCTGTTTTTT

j_call: TRBJ2-2
v_call: TRBV12-3/TRBV12-4
clone_size: .
cdr3_length: 15
d_call: .
cdr3_aa: CASSPNGDDTGELFF
cdr3_nt: TGTGCCAGCAGTCCCAACGGGGATGACACCGGGGAGCTGTTTTTT

j_call: TRBJ1-1
v_call: TRBV4-1
clone_size: few
cdr3_length: 16
d_call: .
cdr3_aa: CASSQGGVWGRTEAFF
cdr3_nt: TGCGCCAGCAGCCAAGGGGGGGTGTGGGGCCGCACTGAAGCTTTCTTT

j_call: TRBJ2-5
v_call: TRBV24-1
clone_size: many
cdr3_length: 15
d_call: .
cdr3_aa: CATSDLSSRGETQYF
cdr3_nt: TGTGCCACCAGTGATTTGAGCTCGCGCGGGGAGACCCAGTACTTC

j_call: TRBJ2-6
v_call: TRBV6-6
clone_size: many
cdr3_length: 17
d_call: .
cdr3_aa: CASSYSGGISGANVLTF
cdr3_nt: TGTGCCAGCAGTTACTCGGGCGGAATCTCTGGGGCCAACGTCCTGACTTTC

j_call: TRBJ2-1
v_call: TRBV9
clone_size: few
cdr3_length: 15
d_call: .
cdr3_aa: CASSVGTVTYNEQFF
cdr3_nt: TGTGCCAGCAGCGTAGGGACAGTTACCTACAATGAGCAGTTCTTC

j_call: TRBJ1-1
v_call: TRBV14
clone_size: few
cdr3_length: 13
d_call: .
cdr3_aa: CASSYRVRSEAFF
cdr3_nt: TGTGCCAGCAGCTACAGGGTAAGGTCAGAAGCTTTCTTT

j_call: TRBJ2-3
v_call: TRBV27
clone_size: many
cdr3_length: 13
d_call: .
cdr3_aa: CASKSEGRDTQYF
cdr3_nt: TGTGCCAGCAAGAGTGAGGGCCGGGATACGCAGTATTTT

j_call: TRBJ1-2
v_call: TRBV4-3
clone_size: few
cdr3_length: 15
d_call: TRBD1
cdr3_aa: CASSQGDRGDYGYTF
cdr3_nt: TGCGCCAGCAGCCAGGGTGACAGGGGTGACTATGGCTACACCTTC

j_call: TRBJ2-2
v_call: TRBV6-1
clone_size: .
cdr3_length: 14
d_call: .
cdr3_aa: CASSRSRRTGELFF
cdr3_nt: TGTGCCAGCAGTAGGAGTAGGAGGACCGGGGAGCTGTTTTTT

j_call: TRBJ1-5
v_call: TRBV28
clone_size: many
cdr3_length: 16
d_call: TRBD1
cdr3_aa: CASSSLRQGQGQPQHF
cdr3_nt: TGTGCCAGCAGTTCCCTCCGACAGGGGCAAGGCCAGCCCCAGCATTTT

j_call: TRBJ2-7
v_call: TRBV15
clone_size: many
cdr3_length: 14
d_call: .
cdr3_aa: CATASADRIYEQYF
cdr3_nt: TGTGCCACCGCGTCCGCGGACCGAATCTACGAGCAGTACTTC

j_call: TRBJ2-3
v_call: TRBV6-1
clone_size: many
cdr3_length: 14
d_call: TRBD1
cdr3_aa: CASSYPGQADTQYF
cdr3_nt: TGTGCCAGCAGTTACCCCGGACAGGCAGATACGCAGTATTTT

j_call: TRBJ2-4
v_call: TRBV12-3/TRBV12-4
clone_size: few
cdr3_length: 14
d_call: TRBD1
cdr3_aa: CASSLFGQENIQYF
cdr3_nt: TGTGCCAGCAGTCTTTTTGGACAGGAAAACATTCAGTACTTC

j_call: TRBJ1-5
v_call: TRBV3-1
clone_size: many
cdr3_length: 16
d_call: TRBD1
cdr3_aa: CASSPFGTGMNQPQHF
cdr3_nt: TGTGCCAGCAGCCCATTCGGGACAGGTATGAATCAGCCCCAGCATTTT

j_call: TRBJ2-2
v_call: TRBV11-2
clone_size: many
cdr3_length: 15
d_call: .
cdr3_aa: CASSPERVGLGELFF
cdr3_nt: TGTGCCAGCAGCCCCGAACGGGTTGGACTCGGGGAGCTGTTTTTT

j_call: TRBJ2-3
v_call: TRBV24-1
clone_size: .
cdr3_length: 14
d_call: .
cdr3_aa: CATSPTLAADTQYF
cdr3_nt: TGTGCCACCAGTCCGACCTTGGCGGCCGATACGCAGTATTTT

j_call: TRBJ2-5
v_call: TRBV29-1
clone_size: .
cdr3_length: 16
d_call: TRBD2
cdr3_aa: CSVAPDSSSGSETQYF
cdr3_nt: TGCAGCGTTGCCCCTGACAGTTCTAGCGGGAGTGAGACCCAGTACTTC

j_call: TRBJ2-1
v_call: TRBV28
clone_size: many
cdr3_length: 16
d_call: .
cdr3_aa: CASSPGNGRASNEQFF
cdr3_nt: TGTGCCAGCAGCCCAGGAAACGGGCGGGCCTCCAATGAGCAGTTCTTC

j_call: TRBJ2-2
v_call: TRBV20-1
clone_size: few
cdr3_length: 16
d_call: .
cdr3_aa: CSARDRRGGSVGELFF
cdr3_nt: TGCAGTGCTAGAGACCGAAGGGGGGGCTCAGTGGGGGAGCTGTTTTTT

j_call: TRBJ1-4
v_call: TRBV20-1
clone_size: many
cdr3_length: 14
d_call: .
cdr3_aa: CSARRAATNEKLFF
cdr3_nt: TGCAGTGCTAGGAGGGCAGCCACTAATGAAAAACTGTTTTTT

j_call: TRBJ2-3
v_call: TRBV2
clone_size: many
cdr3_length: 14
d_call: TRBD1
cdr3_aa: CASRSGGFADTQYF
cdr3_nt: TGTGCCAGTCGATCAGGGGGCTTTGCAGATACGCAGTATTTT

j_call: TRBJ1-5
v_call: TRBV12-3/TRBV12-4
clone_size: many
cdr3_length: 14
d_call: .
cdr3_aa: CASSFHREGQPQHF
cdr3_nt: TGTGCCAGCAGTTTTCACAGGGAAGGTCAGCCCCAGCATTTT

j_call: TRBJ2-1
v_call: TRBV19
clone_size: .
cdr3_length: 18
d_call: TRBD2
cdr3_aa: CASSIGLAGGISYNEQFF
cdr3_nt: TGTGCCAGTAGTATAGGGTTAGCGGGAGGGATATCCTACAATGAGCAGTTCTTC

j_call: TRBJ1-2
v_call: TRBV10-3
clone_size: few
cdr3_length: 15
d_call: .
cdr3_aa: CAISEFKRGDTGYTF
cdr3_nt: TGTGCCATCAGTGAGTTCAAGCGAGGGGATACTGGCTACACCTTC

j_call: TRBJ2-7
v_call: TRBV2
clone_size: many
cdr3_length: 12
d_call: .
cdr3_aa: CASREETYEQYF
cdr3_nt: TGTGCCAGCAGAGAGGAGACCTACGAGCAGTACTTC

j_call: TRBJ2-7
v_call: TRBV27
clone_size: many
cdr3_length: 18
d_call: TRBD2
cdr3_aa: CASSSELGLAGSSYEQYF
cdr3_nt: TGTGCCAGCAGTTCCGAGTTGGGACTAGCGGGGAGCTCCTACGAGCAGTACTTC

j_call: TRBJ2-2
v_call: TRBV20-1
clone_size: .
cdr3_length: 17
d_call: .
cdr3_aa: CSARDEGRDGVTGELFF
cdr3_nt: TGCAGTGCTAGAGATGAGGGGCGGGACGGTGTCACCGGGGAGCTGTTTTTT

j_call: TRBJ2-2
v_call: TRBV19
clone_size: .
cdr3_length: 19
d_call: TRBD2
cdr3_aa: CASSIRASGRALDTGELFF
cdr3_nt: TGTGCCAGTAGTATCCGGGCTAGCGGGAGGGCCCTCGACACCGGGGAGCTGTTTTTT

j_call: TRBJ1-5
v_call: TRBV19
clone_size: .
cdr3_length: 14
d_call: .
cdr3_aa: CASMLAGARQPQHF
cdr3_nt: TGTGCCAGTATGTTGGCGGGGGCTCGGCAGCCCCAGCATTTT

j_call: TRBJ2-7
v_call: TRBV9
clone_size: .
cdr3_length: 16
d_call: TRBD2
cdr3_aa: CASSPGGLAASYEQYF
cdr3_nt: TGTGCCAGCAGCCCTGGGGGACTAGCGGCCTCCTACGAGCAGTACTTC

j_call: TRBJ2-5
v_call: TRBV2
clone_size: many
cdr3_length: 14
d_call: TRBD1
cdr3_aa: CASSETGFQETQYF
cdr3_nt: TGTGCCAGCAGCGAGACAGGGTTCCAAGAGACCCAGTACTTC

j_call: TRBJ1-2
v_call: TRBV5-6
clone_size: .
cdr3_length: 14
d_call: .
cdr3_aa: CASSPKYFNYGYTF
cdr3_nt: TGTGCCAGCAGCCCGAAGTACTTTAACTATGGCTACACCTTC

j_call: TRBJ2-7
v_call: TRBV29-1
clone_size: few
cdr3_length: 13
d_call: TRBD2
cdr3_aa: CSVDISGTHEQYF
cdr3_nt: TGCAGCGTTGATATTAGCGGGACCCACGAGCAGTACTTC

j_call: TRBJ1-1
v_call: TRBV4-3
clone_size: .
cdr3_length: 14
d_call: .
cdr3_aa: CVSSQDDRYTEAFF
cdr3_nt: TGCGTCAGCAGCCAAGATGACAGGTACACTGAAGCTTTCTTT

j_call: TRBJ2-2
v_call: TRBV7-2
clone_size: .
cdr3_length: 15
d_call: TRBD1
cdr3_aa: CASSLRDSPVGEPFF
cdr3_nt: TGTGCCAGCAGCTTAAGGGACAGTCCTGTCGGGGAGCCGTTTTTT

j_call: TRBJ2-3
v_call: TRBV28
clone_size: many
cdr3_length: 19
d_call: TRBD2
cdr3_aa: CASSSRWGGRKRATDTQYF
cdr3_nt: TGTGCCAGCAGTTCCCGTTGGGGCGGGAGAAAAAGGGCCACAGATACGCAGTATTTT

j_call: TRBJ1-3
v_call: TRBV7-9
clone_size: few
cdr3_length: 13
d_call: .
cdr3_aa: CASSFRDRNTIYF
cdr3_nt: TGTGCCAGCAGCTTCCGGGACAGAAACACCATATATTTT

j_call: TRBJ1-2
v_call: TRBV6-1
clone_size: many
cdr3_length: 13
d_call: TRBD1
cdr3_aa: CASRDRGKYGYTF
cdr3_nt: TGTGCCAGCAGGGACAGGGGGAAGTATGGCTACACCTTC

j_call: TRBJ2-7
v_call: TRBV5-1
clone_size: few
cdr3_length: 16
d_call: TRBD1
cdr3_aa: CASSWKDRGSAYEQYF
cdr3_nt: TGCGCCAGCAGCTGGAAGGACAGGGGAAGTGCTTACGAGCAGTACTTC

j_call: TRBJ2-5
v_call: TRBV18
clone_size: many
cdr3_length: 14
d_call: .
cdr3_aa: CASSPSRKEETQYF
cdr3_nt: TGTGCCAGCTCACCATCCAGGAAAGAAGAGACCCAGTACTTC

j_call: TRBJ2-5
v_call: TRBV20-1
clone_size: many
cdr3_length: 12
d_call: .
cdr3_aa: CSARAPGETQYF
cdr3_nt: TGCAGTGCTAGGGCGCCCGGAGAGACCCAGTACTTC

j_call: TRBJ2-5
v_call: TRBV14
clone_size: few
cdr3_length: 13
d_call: .
cdr3_aa: CASSPLPAETQYF
cdr3_nt: TGTGCCAGCAGCCCCTTACCAGCGGAGACCCAGTACTTC

j_call: TRBJ2-3
v_call: TRBV2
clone_size: .
cdr3_length: 13
d_call: .
cdr3_aa: CASSERQGDTQYF
cdr3_nt: TGTGCCAGCAGTGAACGTCAGGGGGATACGCAGTATTTT

j_call: TRBJ2-5
v_call: TRBV18
clone_size: few
cdr3_length: 16
d_call: TRBD2
cdr3_aa: CASSPMIAGEKKTQYF
cdr3_nt: TGTGCCAGCTCACCGATGATAGCGGGAGAAAAAAAGACCCAGTACTTC

j_call: TRBJ2-4
v_call: TRBV5-6
clone_size: .
cdr3_length: 13
d_call: .
cdr3_aa: CASSLRHKNIQYF
cdr3_nt: TGTGCCAGCAGCTTGAGACACAAAAACATTCAGTACTTC

j_call: TRBJ2-3
v_call: TRBV5-1
clone_size: many
cdr3_length: 15
d_call: TRBD1
cdr3_aa: CASSFRQGSTDTQYF
cdr3_nt: TGCGCCAGCAGCTTCAGACAGGGGAGCACAGATACGCAGTATTTT

j_call: TRBJ2-1
v_call: TRBV6-1
clone_size: .
cdr3_length: 17
d_call: .
cdr3_aa: CASSEGGWTVAYNEQFF
cdr3_nt: TGTGCCAGCAGTGAAGGGGGTTGGACGGTGGCCTACAATGAGCAGTTCTTC

j_call: TRBJ2-2
v_call: TRBV27
clone_size: .
cdr3_length: 16
d_call: TRBD1
cdr3_aa: CASMWQQGAPTGELFF
cdr3_nt: TGTGCCAGCATGTGGCAGCAGGGGGCGCCCACCGGGGAGCTGTTTTTT

j_call: TRBJ2-3
v_call: TRBV2
clone_size: many
cdr3_length: 12
d_call: .
cdr3_aa: CASSDGADTQYF
cdr3_nt: TGTGCCAGCAGTGACGGGGCGGATACGCAGTATTTT

j_call: TRBJ2-2
v_call: TRBV5-1
clone_size: many
cdr3_length: 15
d_call: .
cdr3_aa: CASARDGQNTGELFF
cdr3_nt: TGCGCCAGCGCCCGGGACGGACAGAACACCGGGGAGCTGTTTTTT

j_call: TRBJ2-5
v_call: TRBV7-2
clone_size: few
cdr3_length: 15
d_call: .
cdr3_aa: CASSLGSRSFKTQYF
cdr3_nt: TGTGCCAGCAGCTTAGGTTCCCGGAGCTTCAAGACCCAGTACTTC

j_call: TRBJ1-2
v_call: TRBV2
clone_size: few
cdr3_length: 15
d_call: .
cdr3_aa: CASSENRIGNYGYTF
cdr3_nt: TGTGCCAGCAGTGAAAACAGAATAGGAAACTATGGCTACACCTTC

j_call: TRBJ1-3
v_call: TRBV27
clone_size: few
cdr3_length: 13
d_call: .
cdr3_aa: CASRRTSGNTIYF
cdr3_nt: TGTGCCAGCAGGCGGACATCTGGAAACACCATATATTTT

j_call: TRBJ2-7
v_call: TRBV7-9
clone_size: many
cdr3_length: 19
d_call: .
cdr3_aa: CASSSDRGQSSGRRYEQYF
cdr3_nt: TGTGCCAGCAGCTCCGACAGGGGGCAGTCTAGCGGGAGGAGGTACGAGCAGTACTTC

j_call: TRBJ1-2
v_call: TRBV20-1
clone_size: few
cdr3_length: 11
d_call: .
cdr3_aa: CSAEPRRGYTF
cdr3_nt: TGCAGTGCGGAACCCCGGCGGGGCTACACCTTC

j_call: TRBJ1-1
v_call: TRBV19
clone_size: few
cdr3_length: 12
d_call: .
cdr3_aa: CASSITNGRAFF
cdr3_nt: TGTGCCAGTAGTATAACGAACGGGAGAGCTTTCTTT